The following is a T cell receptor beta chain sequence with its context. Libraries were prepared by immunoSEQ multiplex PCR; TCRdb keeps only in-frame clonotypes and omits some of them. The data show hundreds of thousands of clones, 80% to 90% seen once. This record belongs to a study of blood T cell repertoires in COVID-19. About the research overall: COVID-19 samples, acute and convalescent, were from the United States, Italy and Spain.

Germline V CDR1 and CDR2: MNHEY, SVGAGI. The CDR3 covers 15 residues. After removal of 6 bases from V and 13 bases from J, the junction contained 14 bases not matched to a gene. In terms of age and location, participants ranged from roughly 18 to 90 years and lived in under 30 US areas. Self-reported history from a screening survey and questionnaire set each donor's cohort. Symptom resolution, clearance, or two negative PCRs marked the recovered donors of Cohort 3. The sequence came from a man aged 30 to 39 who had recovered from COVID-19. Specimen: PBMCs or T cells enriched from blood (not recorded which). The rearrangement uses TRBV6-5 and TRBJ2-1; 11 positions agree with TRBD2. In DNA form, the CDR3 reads TGTGCCAGCAGGCTCCAACTAGCGGGAGAGGGTGGACAGTTCTTC. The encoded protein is CASRLQLAGEGGQFF.